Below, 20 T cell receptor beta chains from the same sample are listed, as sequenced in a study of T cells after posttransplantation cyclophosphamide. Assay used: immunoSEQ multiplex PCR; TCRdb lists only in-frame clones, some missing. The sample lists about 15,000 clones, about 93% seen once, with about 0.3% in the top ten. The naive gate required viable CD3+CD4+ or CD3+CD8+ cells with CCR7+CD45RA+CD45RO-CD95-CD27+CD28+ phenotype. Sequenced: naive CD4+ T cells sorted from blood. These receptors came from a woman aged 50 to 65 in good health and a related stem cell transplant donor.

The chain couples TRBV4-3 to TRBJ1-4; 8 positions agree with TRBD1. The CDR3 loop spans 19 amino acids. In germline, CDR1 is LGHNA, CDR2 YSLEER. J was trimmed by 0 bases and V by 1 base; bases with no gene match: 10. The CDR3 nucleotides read TGCGCCAGCAGCCAAGCTCCCGGGACAGGTCTTACAACTAATGAAAAACTGTTTTTT. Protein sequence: CASSQAPGTGLTTNEKLFF.

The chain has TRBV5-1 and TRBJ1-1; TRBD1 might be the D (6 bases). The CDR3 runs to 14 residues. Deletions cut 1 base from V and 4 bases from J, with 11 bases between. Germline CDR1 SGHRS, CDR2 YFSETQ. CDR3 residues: CASSLIRGSTEAFF. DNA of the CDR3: TGCGCCAGCAGCTTGATCAGGGGAAGCACTGAAGCTTTCTTT. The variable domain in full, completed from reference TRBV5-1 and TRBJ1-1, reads KAGVTQTPRYLIKTRGQQVTLSCSPISGHRSVSWYQQTPGQGLQFLFEYFSETQRNKGNFPGRFSGRQFSNSRSEMNVSTLELGDSALYLCASSLIRGSTEAFFGQGTRLTVV.

The CDR3 DNA reads as TGTGCCAGCAGTTTAACCGGGACAGGACGGTACACTGAAGCTTTCTTT. Its translation: CASSLTGTGRYTEAFF. The V and J genes are TRBV28 and TRBJ1-1; 8 positions agree with TRBD1. Germline assignment: CDR1 MDHEN and CDR2 SYDVKM. The V and J ends lost 2 bases and 3 bases, in that order; junction bases with no gene match: 8. The CDR3 consists of 16 residues.

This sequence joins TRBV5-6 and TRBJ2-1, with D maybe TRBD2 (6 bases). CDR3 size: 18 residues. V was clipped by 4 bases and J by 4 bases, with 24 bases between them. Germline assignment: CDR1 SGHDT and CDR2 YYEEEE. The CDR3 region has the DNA TGTGCCAGCAGCATGAAGAGTGGGTCGTGGGGGGTGTACAATGAGCAGTTCTTC. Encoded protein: CASSMKSGSWGVYNEQFF.

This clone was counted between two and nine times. This chain's CDR3 is CASSPYTDTQYF. The CDR3 nucleotides are TGTGCCAGCAGCCCCTACACAGATACGCAGTATTTT. The chain employs TRBV7-2 and TRBJ2-3; D is undetermined. The length of the CDR3 is 12 residues. The V gene's germline CDR1 is SGHTA and CDR2 FQGNSA. The V end was cut by 5 bases, the J end by 2 bases, with 5 bases between.

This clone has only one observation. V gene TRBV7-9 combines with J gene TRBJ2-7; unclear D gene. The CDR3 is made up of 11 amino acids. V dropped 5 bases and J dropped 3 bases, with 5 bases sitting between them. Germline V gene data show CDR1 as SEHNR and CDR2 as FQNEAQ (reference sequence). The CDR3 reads CASSQDYEQYF. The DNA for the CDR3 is TGTGCCAGCAGCCAGGACTACGAGCAGTACTTC.

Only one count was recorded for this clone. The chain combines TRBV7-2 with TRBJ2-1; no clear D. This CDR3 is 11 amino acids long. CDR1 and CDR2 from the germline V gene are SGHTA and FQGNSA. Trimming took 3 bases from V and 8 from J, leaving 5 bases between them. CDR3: CASSFVDEQFF. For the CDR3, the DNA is TGTGCCAGCAGCTTCGTTGATGAGCAGTTCTTC. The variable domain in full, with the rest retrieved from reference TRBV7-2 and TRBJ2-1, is GAGVSQSPSNKVTEKGKDVELRCDPISGHTALYWYRQSLGQGLEFLIYFQGNSAPDKSGLPSDRFSAERTGGSVSTLTIQRTQQEDSAVYLCASSFVDEQFFGPGTRLTVL.

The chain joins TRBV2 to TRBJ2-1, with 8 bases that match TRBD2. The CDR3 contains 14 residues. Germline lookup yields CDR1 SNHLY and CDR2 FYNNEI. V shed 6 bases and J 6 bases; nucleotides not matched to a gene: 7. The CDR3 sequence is CASSALAGINEQFF. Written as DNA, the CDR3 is TGTGCCAGCAGCGCCCTAGCGGGCATCAATGAGCAGTTCTTC. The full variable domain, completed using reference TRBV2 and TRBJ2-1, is EPEVTQTPSHQVTQMGQEVILRCVPISNHLYFYWYRQILGQKVEFLVSFYNNEISEKSEIFDDQFSVERPDGSNFTLKIRSTKLEDSAMYFCASSALAGINEQFFGPGTRLTVL.

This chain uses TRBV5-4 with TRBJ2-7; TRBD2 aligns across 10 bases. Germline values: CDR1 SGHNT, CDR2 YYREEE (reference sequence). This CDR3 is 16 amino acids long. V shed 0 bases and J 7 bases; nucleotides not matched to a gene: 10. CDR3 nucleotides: TGTGCCAGCAGCTTGGGTTTAGCGGGAGGTTCCAGGGAGCAGTACTTC. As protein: CASSLGLAGGSREQYF. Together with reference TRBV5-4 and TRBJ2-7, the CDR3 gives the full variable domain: ETGVTQSPTHLIKTRGQQVTLRCSSQSGHNTVSWYQQALGQGPQFIFQYYREEENGRGNFPPRFSGLQFPNYSSELNVNALELDDSALYLCASSLGLAGGSREQYFGPGTRLTVT.

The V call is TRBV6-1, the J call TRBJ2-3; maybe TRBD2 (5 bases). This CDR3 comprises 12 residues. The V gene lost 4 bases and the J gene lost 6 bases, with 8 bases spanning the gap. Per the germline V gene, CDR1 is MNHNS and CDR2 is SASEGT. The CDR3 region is CASSVSGDTQYF. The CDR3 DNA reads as TGTGCCAGCAGTGTATCGGGGGATACGCAGTATTTT.

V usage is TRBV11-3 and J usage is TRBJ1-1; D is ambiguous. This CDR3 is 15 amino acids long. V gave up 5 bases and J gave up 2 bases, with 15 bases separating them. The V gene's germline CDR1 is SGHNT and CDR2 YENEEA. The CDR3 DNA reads TGTGCCAGCAGCCCTGGAGGGAGGGATAACACTGAAGCTTTCTTT. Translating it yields CASSPGGRDNTEAFF.

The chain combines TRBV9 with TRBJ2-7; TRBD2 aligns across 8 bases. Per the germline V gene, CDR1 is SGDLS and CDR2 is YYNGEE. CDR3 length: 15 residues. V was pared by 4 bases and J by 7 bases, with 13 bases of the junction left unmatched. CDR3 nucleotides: TGTGCCAGCAGCCCCCGGACTAGCCCTGTTGGAGAGCAGTACTTC. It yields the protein CASSPRTSPVGEQYF.

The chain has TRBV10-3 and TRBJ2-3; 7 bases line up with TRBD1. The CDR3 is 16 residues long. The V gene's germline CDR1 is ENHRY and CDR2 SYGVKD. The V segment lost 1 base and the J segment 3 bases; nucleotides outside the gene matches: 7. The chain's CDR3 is CAISEWQGVGTDTQYF. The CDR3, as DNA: TGTGCCATCAGTGAGTGGCAGGGGGTAGGAACAGATACGCAGTATTTT.

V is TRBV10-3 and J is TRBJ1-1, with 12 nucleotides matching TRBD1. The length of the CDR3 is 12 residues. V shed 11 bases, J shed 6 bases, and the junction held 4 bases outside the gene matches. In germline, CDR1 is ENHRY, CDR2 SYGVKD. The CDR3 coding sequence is TGTGCCTCGGGACAGGGGGCGGCTGAAGCTTTCTTT. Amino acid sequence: CASGQGAAEAFF.

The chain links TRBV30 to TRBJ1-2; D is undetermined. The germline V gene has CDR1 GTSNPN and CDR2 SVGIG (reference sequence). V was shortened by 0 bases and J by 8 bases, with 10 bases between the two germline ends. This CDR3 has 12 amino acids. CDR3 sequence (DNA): TGTGCCTGGAGTGTATCCGGGTACGGCTACACCTTC. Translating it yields CAWSVSGYGYTF.

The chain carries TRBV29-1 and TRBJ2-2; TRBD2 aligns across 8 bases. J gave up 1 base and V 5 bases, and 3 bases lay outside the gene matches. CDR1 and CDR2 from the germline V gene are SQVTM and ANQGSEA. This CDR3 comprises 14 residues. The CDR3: CSVSTSGNTGELFF. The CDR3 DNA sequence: TGCAGCGTTTCTACTAGCGGGAACACCGGGGAGCTGTTTTTT.

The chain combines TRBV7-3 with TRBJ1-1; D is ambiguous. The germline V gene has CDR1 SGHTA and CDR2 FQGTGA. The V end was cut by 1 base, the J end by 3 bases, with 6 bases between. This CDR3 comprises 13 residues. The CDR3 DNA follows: TGTGCCAGCAGCTTAAACCGGGACACTGAAGCTTTCTTT. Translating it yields CASSLNRDTEAFF.

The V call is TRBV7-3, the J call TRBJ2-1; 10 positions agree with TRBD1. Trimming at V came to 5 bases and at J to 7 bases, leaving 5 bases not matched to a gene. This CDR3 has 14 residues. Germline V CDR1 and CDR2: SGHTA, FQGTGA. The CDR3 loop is CASSRPGQGNEQFF. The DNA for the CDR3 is TGTGCCAGCAGCCGACCGGGACAGGGGAATGAGCAGTTCTTC.

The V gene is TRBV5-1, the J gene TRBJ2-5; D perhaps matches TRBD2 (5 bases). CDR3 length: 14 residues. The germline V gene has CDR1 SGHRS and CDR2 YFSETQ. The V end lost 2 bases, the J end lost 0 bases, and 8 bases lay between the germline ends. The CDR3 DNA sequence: TGCGCCAGCAGCTTTAGCGCAGACCAAGAGACCCAGTACTTC. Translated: CASSFSADQETQYF.

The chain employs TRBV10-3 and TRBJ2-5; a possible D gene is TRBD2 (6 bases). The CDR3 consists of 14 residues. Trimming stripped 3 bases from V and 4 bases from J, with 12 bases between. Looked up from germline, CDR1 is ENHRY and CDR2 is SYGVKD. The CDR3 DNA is TGTGCCATCAGTGAAGTCGGGAGATCAGAGACCCAGTACTTC. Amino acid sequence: CAISEVGRSETQYF.